This entry describes one T cell receptor beta chain. Its matching antigen is unknown. This entry comes from a study of Ad26.COV2.S vaccination and SARS-CoV-2 variants. Study background: Recipients of Ad26.COV2.S got it intramuscularly, once or twice 56 days apart.

General study points: Following vaccination, spike-specific CD8+ and CD4+ T cell responses reportedly exhibited substantial breadth. It was found that vaccine and placebo recipients had similar non-spike TCR breadth.

Noted treatment: about 20 received Ad26.COV2.S at low or high dose, single or two shots; 5 received placebo; per-sample allocation not given. Sampling was performed 63 days after the first vaccine or placebo injection. It was an adult aged 18-55 years in Boston who was the donor. Germline values: CDR1 SGHNT, CDR2 YYREEE (reference sequence). This CDR3 has 15 amino acids. Trimming took off 1 base at V and 3 bases at J, with 12 bases between the two ends. The table came from immunoSEQ multiplex PCR; TCRdb's copy has only in-frame clones and leaves some out. Counted here are 410,000 or so clones, about nine tenths occurring once; the ten biggest clones make up more than 1.5%.

The origin of this receptor is a person aged 18-65 years who received the Ad26.COV2.S COVID-19 vaccine or a placebo. The rearrangement uses TRBV5-4 and TRBJ2-3, with a possible D match to TRBD1 (7 bases). This material consisted of peripheral blood, taken in a trial of Ad26.COV2.S vaccine versus placebo. CDR3: CASSLLQGGTDTQYF. CDR3 sequence (DNA): TGTGCCAGCAGCTTGTTGCAGGGGGGAACAGATACGCAGTATTTT.